This note documents a single T cell receptor (beta chain) sequence. Its matching antigen is unknown. Repertoires were generated with immunoSEQ multiplex PCR, while TCRdb's copy carries only in-frame clones and drops some. Here the sample spans 950,000 to 1,300,000 clones, around 75% being singletons. CDR3 length: 15 amino acids. V trimming: 0 bases; J trimming: 4 bases; junction bases outside the gene matches: 2. Per the germline V gene, CDR1 is KGHSH and CDR2 is LQKENI. This specimen belongs to a study of shared clonotypes between healthy human individuals. Study-level findings and limits: When compared with the clonotypes that were shared by all four sorted-subset donors, the non-shared clonotypes turned out to have lower generation probabilities. What naive subsets generally showed was a larger estimated richness than memory subsets showed. In this cohort, only blood was sampled, and tissue repertoires likely differ.

V usage is TRBV18 and J usage is TRBJ2-5, with 10 positions matching TRBD2. This receptor was taken from a man aged 18 to 35 in good health. Sequenced: memory CD4+ T cells sorted from blood. The sample's subset: CD45RA-negative fraction. The CDR3 region has the DNA TGTGCCAGCTCACCACCTAGCGGGAGGAGAGAGACCCAGTACTTC. Protein product: CASSPPSGRRETQYF.